The 16 T cell receptor beta chains reported below all come from one sample, sequenced in a study of cytomegalovirus exposure and HLA in healthy donors. Use of 60 Vbeta and 13 Jbeta primers characterized the PCR. Only in-frame clones appear in the TCRdb table, and some are missing; sequencing was by immunoSEQ multiplex PCR. The repertoire holds 150,000 to 200,000 clones, with around 78% as singletons. The sample comprised PBMCs. These receptor sequences come from a woman in her twenties or thirties in good health and CMV-seropositive.

The V call is TRBV6-5, the J call TRBJ1-1, with TRBD1 matching 8 bases. Germline CDR1 MNHEY, CDR2 SVGAGI. V dropped 2 bases and J dropped 5; count of bases not matched to a gene: 10. The CDR3 has 16 residues. CDR3 in amino acids: CASSYQFTGGKTEAFF. CDR3 sequence (DNA): TGTGCCAGCAGTTACCAATTCACAGGGGGGAAAACTGAAGCTTTCTTT.

This chain links TRBV18 with TRBJ1-1; D gene uncertain. This CDR3 spans 15 amino acids. CDR1 and CDR2 (germline): KGHSH, LQKENI. V was trimmed by 2 bases and J by 5 bases, leaving 15 bases between them. The CDR3 DNA sequence: TGTGCCAGCTCACCAACGACAAGGAGGGAAACTGAAGCTTTCTTT. It translates to CASSPTTRRETEAFF.

This chain uses TRBV27 with TRBJ1-3; 7 bases line up with TRBD1. The CDR3 covers 15 residues. Germline CDR1 MNHEY, CDR2 SMNVEV (reference sequence). The J segment lost 0 bases and the V segment lost 6 bases, leaving 5 bases of the junction unmatched. Here the CDR3 reads CASSPGTVSGNTIYF. CDR3 DNA: TGTGCCAGCAGCCCCGGGACAGTCTCTGGAAACACCATATATTTT.

The V and J genes are TRBV5-1 and TRBJ2-3; 11 bases map to TRBD1. The CDR3 is 16 residues long. The germline V gene has CDR1 SGHRS and CDR2 YFSETQ. V gave up 2 bases and J gave up 3 bases; unmatched junction bases: 5. CDR3 region: CASSFGQGASTDTQYF. DNA of the CDR3: TGCGCCAGCAGCTTCGGACAGGGGGCGTCGACAGATACGCAGTATTTT.

The V call is TRBV5-4, the J call TRBJ1-1; D not certain. CDR1 is SGHNT, CDR2 YYREEE, per germline (reference sequence). V was clipped by 4 bases and J by 4 bases, with 14 bases between them. The CDR3 extends over 14 amino acids. CDR3 amino acids: CASSRPGTGTEAFF. The CDR3 DNA reads TGTGCCAGCAGCCGGCCCGGAACGGGCACTGAAGCTTTCTTT.

The chain recombines TRBV7-2 with TRBJ2-7; 9 bases are shared with TRBD1. Trimming took 5 bases from V and 7 from J; bases not matched to a gene: 12. This CDR3 has 15 amino acids. Germline CDR1 SGHTA, CDR2 FQGNSA. CDR3 sequence reads: CASSPTGTGMWEQYF. CDR3 nucleotide sequence: TGTGCCAGCAGCCCGACCGGGACAGGGATGTGGGAGCAGTACTTC.

This chain uses TRBV5-8 with TRBJ2-3; 8 nucleotides line up with TRBD2. V gave up 2 bases and J gave up 1 base; unmatched junction bases: 6. CDR3 length: 16 amino acids. The germline V gene encodes CDR1 SGHTS and CDR2 YDEGEE. CDR3 DNA: TGTGCCAGCAGCTTCACCGGGACTAGTCGCACAGATACGCAGTATTTT. It encodes CASSFTGTSRTDTQYF.

This CDR3 is CASSPEGGNEKLFF. As DNA, the CDR3 is TGTGCCAGCTCACCAGAGGGTGGTAATGAAAAACTGTTTTTT. V usage is TRBV18 and J usage is TRBJ1-4; D unresolved. This CDR3 comprises 14 residues. In germline, CDR1 is KGHSH, CDR2 LQKENI. The germline V and J ends were trimmed by 2 bases and 4 bases, with 8 bases remaining between them.

The chain has TRBV6-1 and TRBJ1-1; TRBD1 matches 7 bases. Per the germline V gene, CDR1 is MNHNS and CDR2 is SASEGT. The V segment lost 5 bases and the J segment 10 bases; nucleotides outside the gene matches: 7. The CDR3 totals 12 residues. The DNA of the CDR3 is TGTGCCAGCAGTAACAGGGGTTGGGGAGCTTTCTTT. Amino acids: CASSNRGWGAFF.

This clone was counted only a few times. V gene TRBV4-3 combines with J gene TRBJ1-2; a weak D match, TRBD1 (6 bases). The germline CDR1 and CDR2 sequences are LGHNA and YSLEER. V was pared by 3 bases and J by 4 bases, with 9 bases between. This CDR3 comprises 13 residues. The DNA of the CDR3 is TGCGCCAGCAGCCATGAACAGGGCTATGGCTACACCTTC. Translated, it gives CASSHEQGYGYTF.

This chain links TRBV9 with TRBJ2-5; 9 bases fit TRBD2. Trimming at V came to 4 bases and at J to 5 bases, leaving 9 bases not matched to a gene. The CDR3 is made up of 15 amino acids. Germline CDR1 SGDLS, CDR2 YYNGEE. CDR3 in amino acids: CASSTYSGSSETQYF. DNA of the CDR3: TGTGCCAGCAGCACCTATAGCGGGAGTTCTGAGACCCAGTACTTC. Drawing the rest from reference TRBV9 and TRBJ2-5, the complete variable domain is DSGVTQTPKHLITATGQRVTLRCSPRSGDLSVYWYQQSLDQGLQFLIQYYNGEERAKGNILERFSAQQFPDLHSELNLSSLELGDSALYFCASSTYSGSSETQYFGPGTRLLVL.

The V and J genes are TRBV19 and TRBJ1-4; TRBD1 matches at 9 bases. The CDR3 contains 17 residues. V lost 9 bases, J lost 4 bases, and 15 bases stayed unmatched. Germline CDR1 and CDR2: LNHDA and SQIVND (reference sequence). The CDR3 DNA reads as TGTGCCAGGACACGGGACAGGGTATCCCAGATTAATGAAAAACTGTTTTTT. It encodes CARTRDRVSQINEKLFF.

This clone is a singleton in its sample. The chain carries TRBV29-1 and TRBJ2-3; D unresolved. Per germline, CDR1 SQVTM and CDR2 ANQGSEA. Deletions cut 8 bases from V and 2 bases from J, with 17 bases between. The CDR3 contains 14 residues. CDR3 residues: CSLMRSGNTDTQYF. The CDR3 bases are TGCAGCCTGATGAGGTCTGGTAACACAGATACGCAGTATTTT.

This clone appeared a few times. The chain joins TRBV6-6 to TRBJ1-2, with a possible D match to TRBD1 (5 bases). CDR3 size: 11 residues. Germline V gives CDR1 MNHNY, CDR2 SVGAGI (reference sequence). V was trimmed by 6 bases and J by 12 bases, leaving 14 bases between them. CDR3: CASSLGRGHTF. DNA for the CDR3: TGTGCCAGCAGCCTCGGGCGGGGCCACACCTTC.

The V call is TRBV5-1, the J call TRBJ1-1; D remains unclear. This CDR3 has 13 residues. CDR1 and CDR2 (germline): SGHRS, YFSETQ. The V end was cut by 1 base, the J end by 5 bases, with 9 bases between. The CDR3 DNA sequence: TGCGCCAGCAGCTTGCAGGTCCGAACTGAAGCTTTCTTT. As protein: CASSLQVRTEAFF.

This chain joins TRBV19 and TRBJ1-4, with a possible D match to TRBD1 (6 bases). The germline gives CDR1 LNHDA, CDR2 SQIVND (reference sequence). The ends were cut back, 2 bases at V and 7 bases at J, with 11 bases in the middle. The CDR3 contains 14 residues. CDR3 protein: CASSIQGTTEKLFF. The CDR3 DNA follows: TGTGCCAGTAGTATACAGGGGACGACTGAAAAACTGTTTTTT.